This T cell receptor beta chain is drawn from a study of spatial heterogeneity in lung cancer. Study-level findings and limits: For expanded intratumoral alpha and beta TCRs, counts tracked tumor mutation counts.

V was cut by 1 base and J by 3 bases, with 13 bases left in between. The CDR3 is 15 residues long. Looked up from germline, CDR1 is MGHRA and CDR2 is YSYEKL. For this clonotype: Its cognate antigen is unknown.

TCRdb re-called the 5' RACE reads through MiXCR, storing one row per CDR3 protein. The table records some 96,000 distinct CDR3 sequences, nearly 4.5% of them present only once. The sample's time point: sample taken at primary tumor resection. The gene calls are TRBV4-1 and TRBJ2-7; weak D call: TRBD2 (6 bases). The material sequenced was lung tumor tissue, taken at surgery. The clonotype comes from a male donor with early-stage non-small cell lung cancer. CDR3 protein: CASSQAAGLVYEQYF. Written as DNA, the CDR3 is TGCGCCAGCAGCCAAGCGGCGGGACTTGTCTACGAGCAGTACTTC.